The next 22 T cell receptor beta chains were all read from a single sample in a study of cytomegalovirus exposure and HLA in healthy donors. The PCR employed 60 Vbeta primers together with 13 Jbeta primers. The data were produced by immunoSEQ multiplex PCR, yet TCRdb's version contains in-frame clones alone and is incomplete. The sample lists roughly 120,000 clones, roughly 70% occurring once. Material for sequencing was PBMCs. These receptors were obtained from a woman aged 40 to 55 in good health and CMV-seronegative.

The CDR3 nucleotides are TGTGCCAGCAGCTTTAGCCTAGACACGCAGTATTTT. Encoded protein: CASSFSLDTQYF. V usage is TRBV7-9 and J usage is TRBJ2-3; D is unclear. Germline V gene lookup returns CDR1 SEHNR and CDR2 FQNEAQ (reference sequence). Trimming stripped 3 bases from V and 9 bases from J, with 10 bases between. This CDR3 contains 12 residues. The full variable domain, its missing parts supplied by reference TRBV7-9 and TRBJ2-3, is DTGVSQNPRHKITKRGQNVTFRCDPISEHNRLYWYRQTLGQGPEFLTYFQNEAQLEKSRLLSDRFSAERPKGSFSTLEIQRTEQGDSAMYLCASSFSLDTQYFGPGTRLTVL.

The V call is TRBV4-1, the J call TRBJ1-2; 8 nucleotides align to TRBD1. Germline-derived CDR1 and CDR2 are MGHRA and YSYEKL. The CDR3 sequence is 17 residues long. V trimming: 0 bases; J trimming: 4 bases; junction bases outside the gene matches: 10. The chain's CDR3 is CASSQDSPGQGSYGYTF. The CDR3 coding sequence is TGCGCCAGCAGCCAAGATTCCCCCGGACAGGGCTCCTATGGCTACACCTTC.

A single count supports this clone. This chain links TRBV4-3 with TRBJ2-1; 10 bases are a match to TRBD2. Germline V gives CDR1 LGHNA, CDR2 YSLEER. J was trimmed by 12 bases and V by 4 bases; bases with no gene match: 12. CDR3 length: 15 amino acids. CDR3 loop: CASSPAGLAGVGQFF. Here the CDR3 DNA reads TGCGCCAGCAGCCCAGCGGGGCTAGCGGGGGTTGGGCAGTTCTTC.

The V gene is TRBV7-2, the J gene TRBJ2-2; D may be TRBD2 (7 bases). Germline V gene data show CDR1 as SGHTA and CDR2 as FQGNSA. The CDR3 spans 16 residues. V shed 5 bases and J shed 3 bases, with 16 bases lying between them. CDR3 DNA sequence: TGTGCCAGCAGCAGGGGGGGGCAGGGGTACACCGGGGAGCTGTTTTTT. As protein: CASSRGGQGYTGELFF.

CDR3: CASSLGSLLEQYF. CDR3 coding DNA: TGTGCCAGCAGCTTAGGATCCCTCCTCGAGCAGTACTTC. The V and J genes are TRBV11-2 and TRBJ2-5; no clear D. The end of the DNA fits TRBJ2-7 better, so the J call may be wrong. Germline CDR1 SGHAT, CDR2 FQNNGV. The CDR3 extends over 13 amino acids.

V usage is TRBV6-6 and J usage is TRBJ2-1, with 12 positions matching TRBD2. J gave up 8 bases and V 6 bases, and 2 bases lay outside the gene matches. Germline V gene sequence: CDR1 MNHNY, CDR2 SVGAGI (reference sequence). This CDR3 has 13 amino acids. CDR3 residues: CASRTSGSDEQFF. CDR3 nucleotides: TGTGCCAGCAGGACTAGCGGGAGCGATGAGCAGTTCTTC.

The V gene is TRBV1, the J gene TRBJ2-1; TRBD1, as called in the table, went unchecked against the DNA. TRBV1 is termed a pseudogene. CDR3 length: 13 residues. CDR3 nucleotides: TGCACCAGCAGCCAAGCCCCCACAGCTGAGCAGTTCTTC. It yields the protein CTSSQAPTAEQFF.

This chain links TRBV7-9 with TRBJ2-7; 8 bases align to TRBD2. The germline V gene encodes CDR1 SEHNR and CDR2 FQNEAQ (reference sequence). CDR3 length: 15 residues. V was pared by 1 base and J by 6 bases, with 8 bases of the junction left unmatched. The CDR3: CASSLETAGVSEQYF. In DNA, the CDR3 is TGTGCCAGCAGCTTAGAGACAGCGGGAGTTTCCGAGCAGTACTTC.

The chain joins TRBV21-1 to TRBJ2-7; TRBD2 is the table's D call, not checked against the DNA. TRBV21-1 is deemed a pseudogene. The CDR3 loop spans 20 amino acids. The DNA for the CDR3 is TGTGCCAGCAGCAAATACGAGCTGCCTAGCGGGAGGACATCCTCCTACGAGCAGTACTTC. Translated: CASSKYELPSGRTSSYEQYF.

The chain carries TRBV9 and TRBJ2-2; TRBD2 aligns across 9 bases. The CDR3 consists of 17 residues. Germline CDR1 and CDR2: SGDLS and YYNGEE. Trimming removed 0 bases from V and 5 bases from J; junction bases left unmatched: 8. The CDR3, as DNA: TGTGCCAGCAGCGTAGGGGCGGGGGGGCTTGGTACCGGGGAGCTGTTTTTT. Protein: CASSVGAGGLGTGELFF.

The chain uses TRBV5-6 and TRBJ2-1, with D hard to call. The CDR3 has 14 amino acids. Germline V lookup: CDR1 SGHDT, CDR2 YYEEEE. V shed 3 bases and J shed 3 bases, with 10 bases lying between them. The CDR3 DNA sequence: TGTGCCAGCAGCTCGTCCAGGCACTACAATGAGCAGTTCTTC. Translating gives CASSSSRHYNEQFF.

The CDR3 loop reads CASSLCRENRGLFLWEQYF. The DNA for the CDR3 is TGTGCCAGCAGTTTATGCCGGGAAAACAGGGGGCTATTTCTGTGGGAGCAGTACTTC. The chain recombines TRBV28 with TRBJ2-7; TRBD1 aligns across 9 bases. Germline CDR1 MDHEN, CDR2 SYDVKM. Trimming took 0 bases from V and 7 from J; bases not matched to a gene: 19. The CDR3 spans 19 residues.

This chain connects TRBV10-3 to TRBJ2-7, with D tentatively TRBD1 (5 bases). The V end was cut by 3 bases, the J end by 2 bases, with 17 bases between. Germline V gene lookup returns CDR1 ENHRY and CDR2 SYGVKD. This CDR3 has 16 amino acids. CDR3 region: CAISDVPDTPAYEQYF. In nucleotides, the CDR3 is TGTGCCATCAGTGATGTCCCGGACACCCCGGCCTACGAGCAGTACTTC.

This clone was observed a single time. The J gene is TRBJ1-4, the V gene TRBV7-2; 7 bases agree with TRBD1. With V trimmed by 5 bases and J by 6 bases, 12 bases remained unmatched. The CDR3 length is 16 residues. Germline V lookup: CDR1 SGHTA, CDR2 FQGNSA. Here the CDR3 reads CASSLLSGTEYEKLFF. The CDR3 bases are TGTGCCAGCAGCCTATTATCAGGGACAGAATATGAAAAACTGTTTTTT.

The rearrangement links TRBV5-1 to TRBJ2-5, with 8 bases matching TRBD1. Germline V lookup: CDR1 SGHRS, CDR2 YFSETQ. The V gene end was trimmed by 0 bases and the J gene end by 1 base; junction bases not matched to a gene: 5. The CDR3 is 16 residues long. In DNA form, the CDR3 reads TGCGCCAGCAGCTTGGTCGGACAGGGTGCCCAAGAGACCCAGTACTTC. Its translation is CASSLVGQGAQETQYF.

The V call is TRBV9, the J call TRBJ1-2; no clear D. Germline-derived CDR1 and CDR2 are SGDLS and YYNGEE. V was pared by 4 bases and J by 4 bases, with 11 bases between. The CDR3 covers 13 residues. CDR3 in amino acids: CASSPEGVYGYTF. Written as DNA, the CDR3 is TGTGCCAGCAGCCCGGAGGGAGTCTATGGCTACACCTTC.

This chain connects TRBV6-5 to TRBJ2-1; 8 bases fit TRBD2. This CDR3 has 14 amino acids. Losses at the gene ends were 6 bases for V and 9 bases for J; bases not matched to a gene: 10. The germline CDR1 and CDR2 sequences are MNHEY and SVGAGI. CDR3 nucleotides: TGTGCCAGCAGGGCCGGGACTAGAACGACTGAGCAGTTCTTC. Its protein product is CASRAGTRTTEQFF.

This clone occurred once. J is TRBJ1-2 and V is TRBV19; D might be TRBD1 (5 bases). Trimming took off 6 bases at V and 2 bases at J, with 13 bases between the two ends. CDR1 is LNHDA and CDR2 is SQIVND in the germline V gene (reference sequence). The CDR3 extends over 14 amino acids. The CDR3, as DNA: TGTGCCAGTAGCACGACAGAAAGAAACTATGGCTACACCTTC. Its translation: CASSTTERNYGYTF. The full variable domain, completed using reference TRBV19 and TRBJ1-2, is DGGITQSPKYLFRKEGQNVTLSCEQNLNHDAMYWYRQDPGQGLRLIYYSQIVNDFQKGDIAEGYSVSREKKESFPLTVTSAQKNPTAFYLCASSTTERNYGYTFGSGTRLTVV.

V is TRBV12-5 and J is TRBJ2-3, with D possibly being TRBD2 (7 bases). V gave up 0 bases and J gave up 6 bases, with 16 bases separating them. Germline V gives CDR1 LGHNT, CDR2 FRNRAP. The CDR3 consists of 16 residues. CDR3 DNA: TGTGCTAGTGGTTTGGTGCGGGGGCCCCGCTGGGATACGCAGTATTTT. Translating it yields CASGLVRGPRWDTQYF.

The V gene is TRBV6-6, the J gene TRBJ1-5; D is possibly TRBD1 (6 bases). V lost 6 bases, J lost 2 bases, and 14 bases lay in between. In germline, CDR1 is MNHNY, CDR2 SVGAGI (reference sequence). The CDR3 has 15 residues. The CDR3 coding sequence is TGTGCCAGCAGGGAACAGGGAGGGGGCAATCAGCCCCAGCATTTT. This sequence encodes CASREQGGGNQPQHF.

V and J are TRBV19 and TRBJ1-2; unclear D gene. The germline CDR1 and CDR2 sequences are LNHDA and SQIVND (reference sequence). Between the trimmed V and J ends, which lost 4 bases and 3 bases, there was a span of 6 bases. The CDR3 loop spans 12 amino acids. CDR3 nucleotides: TGTGCCAGTAGTACTACCCACTATGGCTACACCTTC. Translating gives CASSTTHYGYTF.

V gene TRBV5-1 combines with J gene TRBJ2-2, with D hard to call. V lost 0 bases, J lost 5 bases, and 8 bases lay in between. Germline CDR1 is SGHRS and CDR2 is YFSETQ. The length of the CDR3 is 14 residues. The CDR3 sequence: CASSLVVHTGELFF. The CDR3 DNA follows: TGCGCCAGCAGCTTGGTAGTTCATACCGGGGAGCTGTTTTTT.